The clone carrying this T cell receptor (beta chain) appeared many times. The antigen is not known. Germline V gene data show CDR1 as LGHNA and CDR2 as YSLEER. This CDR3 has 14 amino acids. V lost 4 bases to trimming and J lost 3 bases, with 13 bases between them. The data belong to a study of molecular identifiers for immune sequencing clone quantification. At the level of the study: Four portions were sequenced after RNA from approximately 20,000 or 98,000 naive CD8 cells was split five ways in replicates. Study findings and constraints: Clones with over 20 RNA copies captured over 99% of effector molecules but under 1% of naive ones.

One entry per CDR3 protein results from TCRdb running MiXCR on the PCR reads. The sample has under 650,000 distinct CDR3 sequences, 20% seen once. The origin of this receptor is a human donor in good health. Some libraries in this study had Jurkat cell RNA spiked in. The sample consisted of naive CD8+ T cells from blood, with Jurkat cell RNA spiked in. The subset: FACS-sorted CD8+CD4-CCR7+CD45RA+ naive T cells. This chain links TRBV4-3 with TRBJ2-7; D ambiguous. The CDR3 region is CASSPGLRLYEQYF. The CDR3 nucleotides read TGCGCCAGCAGCCCAGGATTAAGACTCTACGAGCAGTACTTC.